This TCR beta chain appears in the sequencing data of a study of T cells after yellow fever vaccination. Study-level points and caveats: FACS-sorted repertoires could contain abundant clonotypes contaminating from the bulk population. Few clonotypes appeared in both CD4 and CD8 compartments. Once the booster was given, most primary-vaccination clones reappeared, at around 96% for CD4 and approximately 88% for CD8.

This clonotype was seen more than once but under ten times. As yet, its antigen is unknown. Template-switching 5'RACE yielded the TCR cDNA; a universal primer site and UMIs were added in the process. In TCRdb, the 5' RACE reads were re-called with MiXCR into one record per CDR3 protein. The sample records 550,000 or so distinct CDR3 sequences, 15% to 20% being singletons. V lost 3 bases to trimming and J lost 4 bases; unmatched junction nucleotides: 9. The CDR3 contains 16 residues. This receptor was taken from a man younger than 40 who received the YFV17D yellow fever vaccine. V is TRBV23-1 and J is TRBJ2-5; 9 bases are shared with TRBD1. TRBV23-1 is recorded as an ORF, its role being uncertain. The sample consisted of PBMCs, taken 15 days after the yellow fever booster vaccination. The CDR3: CASSHHGTGIVETQYF. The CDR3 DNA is TGCGCCAGCAGTCATCACGGGACAGGGATCGTAGAGACCCAGTACTTC.